This TCR beta chain was retrieved from a study of T cell responses to AZD1222 COVID-19 vaccine. This clone was detected only once. What it recognizes is unknown. Study-level results: Regions left unmutated in variants are reportedly the target of nearly half of spike-specific TCRs.

Using immunoSEQ multiplex PCR, the repertoire was profiled, and TCRdb retains in-frame clones only, with some absent. The sample contains approximately 120,000 clones, 91% of which appear only once. Trimming removed 0 bases from V and 0 bases from J, with 9 bases in between. The CDR3 has 15 residues. CDR1 is SGHNT, CDR2 YYREEE, per germline (reference sequence). The clonotype was recovered from an adult in good health. The V gene is TRBV5-4, the J gene TRBJ1-1, with a tentative D call TRBD1 (6 bases). Sequences were derived from peripheral blood, sampled on day 0 of AZD1222 vaccination. The CDR3 region is CASSLGHRVNTEAFF. CDR3 DNA sequence: TGTGCCAGCAGCTTGGGGCACAGGGTGAACACTGAAGCTTTCTTT. Complete variable domain (other parts from reference TRBV5-4 and TRBJ1-1): ETGVTQSPTHLIKTRGQQVTLRCSSQSGHNTVSWYQQALGQGPQFIFQYYREEENGRGNFPPRFSGLQFPNYSSELNVNALELDDSALYLCASSLGHRVNTEAFFGQGTRLTVV.